Here is one TCR beta chain with its context. Antigen: not known. The TCR beta cDNA libraries contained unique molecular identifiers. Yield was 450,000 to 650,000 cDNA molecules from approximately 0.91 to 9.4 million T cells. One entry per CDR3 protein, called by TCRdb with MiXCR from the PCR reads. The data show about 170,000 distinct CDR3 sequences, roughly 31% seen once. The sample comes from a study of post-analysis software for immune sequencing data. Background on the study: Several disease courses (relapsing-remitting, secondary progressive and progressive-relapsing) of multiple sclerosis were included. Study-wide results and limits: The normalized Chao1 diversity of multiple sclerosis patients was significantly lower than that of controls. By F measure, strong co-clustering occurred among samples prepared in the same batch. Elevated frequency relative to controls characterized several TRBV segments in patients, TRBV5-6, TRBV5-1 and TRBV20-1 among them.

The CDR3 spans 13 residues. Germline V gene lookup returns CDR1 MNHEY and CDR2 SMNVEV (reference sequence). Losses at the gene ends were 6 bases for V and 2 bases for J; bases not matched to a gene: 3. The TCR originated in a girl aged 10 to 17 with multiple sclerosis. Input material: blood. The genes are TRBV27 and TRBJ2-7; 8 bases are shared with TRBD2. CDR3 DNA sequence: TGTGCCAGCAGCCCGGGACTAGCCTACGAGCAGTACTTC. Its protein product is CASSPGLAYEQYF.